The 10 T cell receptor beta chains below all came from one sample that was sequenced in a study of identical twins. TCRdb reanalysed the 5' RACE reads using MiXCR and keeps one entry per CDR3 protein. This table holds 1.5 million to 2 million distinct CDR3 sequences, under 35% found once. The sample consisted of cord blood. The receptors were gathered from a newborn girl in good health.

The table lists this clonotype with a few counts. The rearrangement joins TRBV12-5 to TRBJ2-1, with 7 nucleotides matching TRBD2. The J segment lost 10 bases and the V segment lost 5 bases, leaving 17 bases of the junction unmatched. The CDR3 is made up of 16 amino acids. The V gene's germline CDR1 is LGHNT and CDR2 FRNRAP. The CDR3 nucleotides read TGTGCTAGTGGTCTCGTAACTAGCGTGGATTCTCTAGAGCAGTTCTTC. It yields the protein CASGLVTSVDSLEQFF.

The rearrangement links TRBV28 to TRBJ1-2, with 9 bases matching TRBD1. Unmatched junction bases numbered 8, after V lost 5 bases and J lost 4 bases. The CDR3 is 15 amino acids. Germline assignment: CDR1 MDHEN and CDR2 SYDVKM. The CDR3 DNA reads as TGTGCCAGCAGTACTACAGGGGGCGTTGGCTATGGCTACACCTTC. Its protein is CASSTTGGVGYGYTF.

The chain employs TRBV7-9 and TRBJ2-4; possible D gene TRBD1, 6 bases. The closer fit of TRBJ2-7 to the DNA end suggests the J call may be wrong. Germline CDR1 SEHNR, CDR2 FQNEAQ (reference sequence). The CDR3 is made up of 13 amino acids. This CDR3 reads CASSQPGTYEQYF. DNA for the CDR3: TGTGCCAGCAGCCAACCCGGGACATACGAGCAGTACTTC.

This clonotype was picked up a small number of times. J is TRBJ2-6 and V is TRBV4-1; D perhaps matches TRBD2 (6 bases). CDR3 size: 18 residues. Looked up from germline, CDR1 is MGHRA and CDR2 is YSYEKL. Trimming stripped 1 base from V and 1 base from J, with 14 bases between. Written as DNA, the CDR3 is TGCGCCAGCAGCCAAGGGGTTGCGGGAAATTCTGGGGCCAACGTCCTGACTTTC. Protein: CASSQGVAGNSGANVLTF.

This sequence joins TRBV20-1 and TRBJ1-5; D might be TRBD1 (5 bases). There are 13 residues in the CDR3. The germline V gene has CDR1 DFQATT and CDR2 SNEGSKA (reference sequence). V was pared by 2 bases and J by 3 bases, with 8 bases between. In DNA, the CDR3 is TGCAGTGCTAGAAGACAGAACAATCAGCCCCAGCATTTT. It translates to CSARRQNNQPQHF.

This clonotype has only a few counts. The V call is TRBV4-2, the J call TRBJ2-1, with D possibly being TRBD1 (7 bases). V was shortened by 4 bases and J by 0 bases, with 13 bases between the two germline ends. The CDR3 contains 16 residues. The V gene's germline CDR1 is LGHNA and CDR2 YNFKEQ. The DNA for the CDR3 is TGTGCCAGCAGCCCCAGGGGGGATAGCTCCTACAATGAGCAGTTCTTC. It yields the protein CASSPRGDSSYNEQFF.

This clonotype was seen a handful of times. V usage is TRBV7-2 and J usage is TRBJ2-3, with TRBD1 as a possible D gene (6 bases). Germline CDR1 reads SGHTA; CDR2 reads FQGNSA. V lost 3 bases, J lost 7 bases, and 17 bases lay in between. The CDR3 totals 15 residues. CDR3 region: CASSFWAGEPYTQYF. CDR3 nucleotides: TGTGCCAGCAGCTTTTGGGCAGGGGAACCCTATACGCAGTATTTT.

This chain connects TRBV20-1 to TRBJ2-5; tentatively, D is TRBD1 (7 bases). V lost 2 bases to trimming and J lost 6 bases, with 19 bases between them. In germline, CDR1 is DFQATT, CDR2 SNEGSKA (reference sequence). CDR3 length equals 15 residues. Here the CDR3 reads CSARPGGTAGQTQYF. The CDR3 nucleotides are TGCAGTGCTAGACCAGGGGGGACCGCCGGGCAGACCCAGTACTTC.

This clonotype has just a few counts. J is TRBJ2-6 and V is TRBV3-1; D gene unclear. Trimming shortened V by 4 bases and J by 0 bases, and 7 bases separated the two germline ends. The CDR3 is 15 residues long. From germline, CDR1 is LGHDT and CDR2 YNNKEL (reference sequence). The DNA for the CDR3 is TGTGCCAGCAGCCGACTCATCTCTGGGGCCAACGTCCTGACTTTC. It yields the protein CASSRLISGANVLTF.

Notes on this clonotype: This is likely a read error, given that the CDR3 carries no conserved phenylalanine or tryptophan at its end. This chain uses TRBV5-1 with TRBJ2-4, with TRBD2 identical over 7 bases. The J call is in doubt because the DNA end fits TRBJ2-7 better. The germline CDR1 and CDR2 sequences are SGHRS and YFSETQ. The CDR3 loop spans 13 amino acids. Here the CDR3 reads CASSLAGSYEQYC. The CDR3 DNA reads as TGCGCCAGCAGCTTAGCGGGATCCTACGAGCAGTACTGC.